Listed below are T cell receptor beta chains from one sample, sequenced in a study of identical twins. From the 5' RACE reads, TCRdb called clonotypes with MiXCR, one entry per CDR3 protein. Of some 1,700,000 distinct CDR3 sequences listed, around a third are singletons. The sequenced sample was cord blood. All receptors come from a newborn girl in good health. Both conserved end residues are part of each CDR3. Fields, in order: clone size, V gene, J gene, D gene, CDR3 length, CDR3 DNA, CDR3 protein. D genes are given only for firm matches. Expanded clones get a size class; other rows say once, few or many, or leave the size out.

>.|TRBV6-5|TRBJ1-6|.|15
TGTGCCACCTTTCGGACCCTCGCCTATAATTCACCCCTCCACTTT
CATFRTLAYNSPLHF
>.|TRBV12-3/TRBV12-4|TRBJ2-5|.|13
TGTGCCAGCAGTTTTTTTTCGAAGGGGGGGCCGTACTTC
CASSFFSKGGPYF
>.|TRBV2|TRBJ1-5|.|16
TGTGCCAGCAGTTGGGTGTTGGACACCTCAAATCAGCCCCAGCATTTT
CASSWVLDTSNQPQHF
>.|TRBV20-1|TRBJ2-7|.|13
TGCAGTGCTCGACTAGGGGAGTACAATGAGCAGTACTTC
CSARLGEYNEQYF
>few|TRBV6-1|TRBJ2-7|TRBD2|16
TGTGCCAGCAGTGAAAGGGCTAGCGGGACCCTCTACGAGCAGTACTTC
CASSERASGTLYEQYF
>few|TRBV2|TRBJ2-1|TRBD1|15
TGTGCCAGCAGCGACCAGGGACAGGTCTACAATGAGCAGTTCTTC
CASSDQGQVYNEQFF
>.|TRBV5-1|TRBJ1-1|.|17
TGCGCCAGCAGCTCCCAGGGGAGAGGTCGTTTGAACATTGAAGCTTTCTTT
CASSSQGRGRLNIEAFF
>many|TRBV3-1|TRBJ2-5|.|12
TGTGCCAGCAGCCAAACGGGCGAGACCCAGTACTTC
CASSQTGETQYF
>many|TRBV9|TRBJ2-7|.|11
TGTGCCAGCAGTGCCGACAGCGAGCAGTACTTC
CASSADSEQYF
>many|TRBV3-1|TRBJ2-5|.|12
TGTGCCAGCAGCCAAAATCCCCGGACCCAGTACTTC
CASSQNPRTQYF
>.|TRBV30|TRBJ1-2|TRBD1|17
TGTGCCTGGAGTGTACGGGACAGCAGTCGAAGGTCTTATGGCTACACCTTC
CAWSVRDSSRRSYGYTF
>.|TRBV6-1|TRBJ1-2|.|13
TGTGCCAGCAGGGATGACCTGCCGTATGGCTACACCTTC
CASRDDLPYGYTF
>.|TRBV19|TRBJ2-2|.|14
TGTGCCAGTAGTAGACGGGGGGCGCAAGGGGAGCTGTTTTTT
CASSRRGAQGELFF
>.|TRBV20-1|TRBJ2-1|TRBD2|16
TGCAGTGCCGCTGGACTAGCGGGAGTATCGAGAAATGAGCAGTTCTTC
CSAAGLAGVSRNEQFF
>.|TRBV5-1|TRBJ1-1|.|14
TGCGCCAGCAGCTTGGCCCAGGGTAGGCCTGAAGCTTTCTTT
CASSLAQGRPEAFF
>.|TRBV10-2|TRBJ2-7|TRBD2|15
TGCGCCAGCAGAACGGGGGGGTTCTCCTACAATGAGCAGTACTTC
CASRTGGFSYNEQYF
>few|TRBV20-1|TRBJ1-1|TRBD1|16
TGCAGTGCTAGAAGACGGACAGGGGTTTTGTACACTGAAGCTTTCTTT
CSARRRTGVLYTEAFF
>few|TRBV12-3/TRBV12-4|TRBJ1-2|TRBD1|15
TGTGCCAGCAGTGGTGGGGCGACAGGGGGCCACGGCTACACCTTC
CASSGGATGGHGYTF
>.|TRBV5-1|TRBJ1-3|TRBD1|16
TGCGCCAGCAGCTTGGTGGGGACAGGAATCCGAAACACCATATATTTT
CASSLVGTGIRNTIYF
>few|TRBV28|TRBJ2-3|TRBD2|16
TGTGCCAGCAGTTTTCAGACTAGCGGGGGCCCAGATACGCAGTATTTT
CASSFQTSGGPDTQYF
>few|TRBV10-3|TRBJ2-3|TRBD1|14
TGTGCCATCAGTGACAGGGGGCGCACAGATACGCAGTATTTT
CAISDRGRTDTQYF
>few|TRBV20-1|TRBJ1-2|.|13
TGCAGTGCAGGGCCAGGGTGGGACTATGGCTACACCTTC
CSAGPGWDYGYTF
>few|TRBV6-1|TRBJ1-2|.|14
TGTGCCAGCCGCGGCGACAGTGCTATCAATGGCTACACCTTC
CASRGDSAINGYTF
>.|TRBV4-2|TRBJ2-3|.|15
TGTGCCAGCAGTCCCCAGGGTATTCCCACAGATACGCAGTATTTT
CASSPQGIPTDTQYF
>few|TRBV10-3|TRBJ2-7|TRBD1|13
TGTGCCATCAGTCAAGCAGGGGGCGATGAGCAGTACTTC
CAISQAGGDEQYF
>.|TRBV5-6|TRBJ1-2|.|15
TGTGCCAGCAGCTTTGACAGGCCATCTAACTATGGCTACACCTTC
CASSFDRPSNYGYTF
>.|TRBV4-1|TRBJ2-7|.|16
TGCGCCAGCAGCCAAGTAGCTGGCGGGAACTCCTACGAGCAGTACTTC
CASSQVAGGNSYEQYF
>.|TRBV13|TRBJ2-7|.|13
TGTGCCGGCAGCCCAGAACAGGGTTTGGGGCAGTACTTC
CAGSPEQGLGQYF
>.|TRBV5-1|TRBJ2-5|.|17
TGCGCCAGCAGCTTGGGTTTTACCCTGACGCTCGGAGAGACCCAGTACTTC
CASSLGFTLTLGETQYF
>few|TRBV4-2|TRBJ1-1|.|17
TGTGCCAGCAGCCAAGGGCTAGGGGAGGTCGTGAACACTGAAGCTTTCTTT
CASSQGLGEVVNTEAFF
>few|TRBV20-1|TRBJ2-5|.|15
TGCAGTGCTAGAGCGAGTTTTCCAAGGGGGGAGACCCAGTACTTC
CSARASFPRGETQYF
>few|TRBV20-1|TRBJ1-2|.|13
TGCAGTGCAAGGGACGGGGGGAAGGAAGGCTACACCTTC
CSARDGGKEGYTF
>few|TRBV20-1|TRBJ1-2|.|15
TGCAGTGCTAGGCCCCTAGGGGAGGGGGTCTATGGCTACACCTTC
CSARPLGEGVYGYTF